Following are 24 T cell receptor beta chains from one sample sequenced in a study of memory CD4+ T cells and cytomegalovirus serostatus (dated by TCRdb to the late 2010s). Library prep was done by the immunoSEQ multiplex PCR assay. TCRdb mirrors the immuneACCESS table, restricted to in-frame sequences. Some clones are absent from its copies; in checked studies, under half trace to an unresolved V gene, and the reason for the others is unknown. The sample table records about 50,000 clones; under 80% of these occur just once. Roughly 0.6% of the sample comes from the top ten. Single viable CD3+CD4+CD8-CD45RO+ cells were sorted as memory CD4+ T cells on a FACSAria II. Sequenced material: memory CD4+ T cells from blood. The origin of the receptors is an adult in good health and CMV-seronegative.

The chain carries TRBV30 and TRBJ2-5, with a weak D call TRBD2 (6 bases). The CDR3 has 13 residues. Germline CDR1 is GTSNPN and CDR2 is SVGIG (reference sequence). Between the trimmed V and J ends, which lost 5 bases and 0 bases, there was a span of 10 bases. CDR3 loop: CAWSAGYQETQYF. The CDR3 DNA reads TGTGCCTGGTCGGCGGGGTACCAAGAGACCCAGTACTTC.

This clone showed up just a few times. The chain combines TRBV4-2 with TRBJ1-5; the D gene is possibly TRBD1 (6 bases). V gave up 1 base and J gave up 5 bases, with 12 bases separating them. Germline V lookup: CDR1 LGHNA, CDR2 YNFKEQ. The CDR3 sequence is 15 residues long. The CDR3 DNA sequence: TGTGCCAGCAGCCAAGTGGGGGACACCCATCAGCCCCAGCATTTT. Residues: CASSQVGDTHQPQHF.

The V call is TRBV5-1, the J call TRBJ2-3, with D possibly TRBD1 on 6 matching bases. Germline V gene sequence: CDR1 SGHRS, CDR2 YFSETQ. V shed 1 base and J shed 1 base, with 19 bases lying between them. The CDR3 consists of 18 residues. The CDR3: CASSLKPQQGPGTDTQYF. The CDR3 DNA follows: TGCGCCAGCAGCTTGAAACCTCAACAGGGTCCAGGCACAGATACGCAGTATTTT.

The CDR3: CASSFGDRTNYGYTF. The CDR3 coding sequence is TGTGCCAGCAGCTTCGGGGACAGAACTAACTATGGCTACACCTTC. This sequence joins TRBV7-8 and TRBJ1-2, with TRBD1 matching 7 bases. The trim removed 3 bases at V and 0 bases at J, leaving 4 bases unmatched. The CDR3 contains 15 residues. Germline lookup yields CDR1 SGHVS and CDR2 FQNEAQ.

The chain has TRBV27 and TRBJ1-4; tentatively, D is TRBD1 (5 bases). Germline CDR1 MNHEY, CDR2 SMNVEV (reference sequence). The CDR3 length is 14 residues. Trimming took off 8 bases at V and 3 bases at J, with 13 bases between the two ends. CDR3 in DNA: TGTGCCAGCGGAAACCAGGGTGCTAATGAAAAACTGTTTTTT. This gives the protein CASGNQGANEKLFF. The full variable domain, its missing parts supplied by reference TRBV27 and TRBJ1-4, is EAQVTQNPRYLITVTGKKLTVTCSQNMNHEYMSWYRQDPGLGLRQIYYSMNVEVTDKGDVPEGYKVSRKEKRNFPLILESPSPNQTSLYFCASGNQGANEKLFFGSGTQLSVL.

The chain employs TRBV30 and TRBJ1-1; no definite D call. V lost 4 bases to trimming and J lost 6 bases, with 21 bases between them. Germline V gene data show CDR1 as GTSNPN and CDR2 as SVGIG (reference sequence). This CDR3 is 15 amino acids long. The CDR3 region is CAWITITNVGSEAFF. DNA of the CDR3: TGTGCCTGGATCACCATAACAAATGTAGGGTCTGAAGCTTTCTTT.

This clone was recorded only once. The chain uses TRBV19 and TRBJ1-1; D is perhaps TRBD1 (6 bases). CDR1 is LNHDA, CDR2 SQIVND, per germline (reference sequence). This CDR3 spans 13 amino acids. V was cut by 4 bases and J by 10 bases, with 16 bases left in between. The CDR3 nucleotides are TGTGCCAGTAGTACCAGGGGACCGTTGGGAGCTTTCTTT. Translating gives CASSTRGPLGAFF.

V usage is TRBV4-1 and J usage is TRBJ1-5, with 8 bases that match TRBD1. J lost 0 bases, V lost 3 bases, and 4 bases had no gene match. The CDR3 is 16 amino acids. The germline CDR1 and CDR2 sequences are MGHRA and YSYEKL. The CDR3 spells CASSQGTGPSNQPQHF. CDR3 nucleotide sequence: TGCGCCAGCAGCCAGGGGACAGGACCTAGCAATCAGCCCCAGCATTTT.

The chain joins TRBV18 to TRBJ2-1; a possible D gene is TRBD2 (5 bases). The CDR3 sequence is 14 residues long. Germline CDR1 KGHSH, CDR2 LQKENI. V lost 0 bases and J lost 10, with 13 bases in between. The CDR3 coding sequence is TGTGCCAGCTCACCACCACTAGTTACCTCCGAGCAGTTCTTC. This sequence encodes CASSPPLVTSEQFF.

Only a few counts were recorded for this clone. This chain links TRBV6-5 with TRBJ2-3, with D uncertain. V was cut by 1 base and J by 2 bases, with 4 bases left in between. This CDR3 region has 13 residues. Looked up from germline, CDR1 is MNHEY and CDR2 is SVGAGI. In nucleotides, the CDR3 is TGTGCCAGCAGTTACTTCCCCACAGATACGCAGTATTTT. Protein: CASSYFPTDTQYF.

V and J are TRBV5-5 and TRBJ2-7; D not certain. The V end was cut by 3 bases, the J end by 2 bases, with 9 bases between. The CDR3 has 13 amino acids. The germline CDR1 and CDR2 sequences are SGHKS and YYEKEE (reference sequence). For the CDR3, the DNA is TGTGCCAGCAGCTCACGTCCCCCCTACGAGCAGTACTTC. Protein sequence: CASSSRPPYEQYF.

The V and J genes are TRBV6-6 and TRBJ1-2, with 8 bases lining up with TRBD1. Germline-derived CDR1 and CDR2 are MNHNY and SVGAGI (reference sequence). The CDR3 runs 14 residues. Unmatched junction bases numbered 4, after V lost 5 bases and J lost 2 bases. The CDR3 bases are TGTGCCAGCAGTGGGACAGGAAAGAACTATGGCTACACCTTC. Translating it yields CASSGTGKNYGYTF.

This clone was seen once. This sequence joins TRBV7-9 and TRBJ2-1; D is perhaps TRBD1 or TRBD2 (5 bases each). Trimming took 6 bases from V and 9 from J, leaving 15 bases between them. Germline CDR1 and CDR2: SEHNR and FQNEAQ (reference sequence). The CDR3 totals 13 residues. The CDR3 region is CASSLGEYGEQFF. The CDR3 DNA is TGTGCCAGCAGTCTAGGGGAGTACGGTGAGCAGTTCTTC.

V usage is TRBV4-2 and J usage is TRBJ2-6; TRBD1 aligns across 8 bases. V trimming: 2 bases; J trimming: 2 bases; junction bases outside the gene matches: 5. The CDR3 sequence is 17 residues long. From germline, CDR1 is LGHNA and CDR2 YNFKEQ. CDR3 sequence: CASSQPGQAPGANVLTF. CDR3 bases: TGTGCCAGCAGCCAACCGGGACAGGCCCCTGGGGCCAACGTCCTGACTTTC.

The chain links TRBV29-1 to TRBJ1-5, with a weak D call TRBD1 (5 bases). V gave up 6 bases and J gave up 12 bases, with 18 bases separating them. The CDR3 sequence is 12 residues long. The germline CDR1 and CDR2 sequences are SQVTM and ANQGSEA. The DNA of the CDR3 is TGCAGCGTAAGGACACCGAACCTCCTCCAGCATTTT. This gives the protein CSVRTPNLLQHF.

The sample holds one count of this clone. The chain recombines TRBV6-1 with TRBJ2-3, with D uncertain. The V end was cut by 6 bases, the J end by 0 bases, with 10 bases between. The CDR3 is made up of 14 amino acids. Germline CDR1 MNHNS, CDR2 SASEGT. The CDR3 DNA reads TGTGCCAGCAGGCAACCTTCTAGCACAGATACGCAGTATTTT. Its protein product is CASRQPSSTDTQYF.

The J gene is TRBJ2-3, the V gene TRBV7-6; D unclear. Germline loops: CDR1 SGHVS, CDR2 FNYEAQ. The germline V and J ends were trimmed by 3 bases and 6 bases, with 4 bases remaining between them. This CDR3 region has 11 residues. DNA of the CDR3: TGTGCCAGCAGCTTTCAGGATACGCAGTATTTT. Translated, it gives CASSFQDTQYF.

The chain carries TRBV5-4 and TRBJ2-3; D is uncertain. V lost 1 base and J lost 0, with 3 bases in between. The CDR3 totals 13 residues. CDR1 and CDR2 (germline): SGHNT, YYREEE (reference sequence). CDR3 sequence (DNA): TGTGCCAGCAGCTTGACTAGCACAGATACGCAGTATTTT. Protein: CASSLTSTDTQYF.

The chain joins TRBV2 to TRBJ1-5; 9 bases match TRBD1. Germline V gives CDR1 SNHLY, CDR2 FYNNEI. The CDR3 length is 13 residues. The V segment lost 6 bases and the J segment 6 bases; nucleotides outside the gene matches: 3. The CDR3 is CASRGQGAQPQHF. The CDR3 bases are TGTGCCAGCAGGGGACAGGGTGCTCAGCCCCAGCATTTT.

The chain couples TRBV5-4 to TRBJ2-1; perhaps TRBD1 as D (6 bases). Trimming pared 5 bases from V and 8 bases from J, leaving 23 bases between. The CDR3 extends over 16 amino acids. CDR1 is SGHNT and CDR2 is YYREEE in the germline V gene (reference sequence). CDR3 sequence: CASRARLKGQLDEQFF. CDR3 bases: TGTGCCAGCAGAGCCCGCCTTAAAGGACAGTTGGATGAGCAGTTCTTC.

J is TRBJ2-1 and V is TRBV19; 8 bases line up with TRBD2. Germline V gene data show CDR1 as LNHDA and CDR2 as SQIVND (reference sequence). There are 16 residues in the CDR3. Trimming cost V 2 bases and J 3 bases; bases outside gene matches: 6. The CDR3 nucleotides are TGTGCCAGTAGTATACGGGTCGGGGGGGGCTACAATGAGCAGTTCTTC. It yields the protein CASSIRVGGGYNEQFF.

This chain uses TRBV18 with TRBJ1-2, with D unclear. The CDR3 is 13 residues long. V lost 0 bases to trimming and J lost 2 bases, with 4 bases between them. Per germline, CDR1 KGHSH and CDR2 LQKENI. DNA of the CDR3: TGTGCCAGCTCACCACCGGGGAACTATGGCTACACCTTC. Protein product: CASSPPGNYGYTF.

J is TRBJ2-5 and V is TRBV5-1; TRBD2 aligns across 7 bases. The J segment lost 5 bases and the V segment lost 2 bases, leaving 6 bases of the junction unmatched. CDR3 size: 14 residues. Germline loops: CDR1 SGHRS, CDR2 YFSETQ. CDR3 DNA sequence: TGCGCCAGCAGCTTAGGGACTATGAAGGAGACCCAGTACTTC. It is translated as CASSLGTMKETQYF.

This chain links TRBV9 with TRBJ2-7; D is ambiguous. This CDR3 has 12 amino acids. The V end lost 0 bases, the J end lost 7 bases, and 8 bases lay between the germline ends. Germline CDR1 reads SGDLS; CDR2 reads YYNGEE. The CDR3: CASSVDGSEQYF. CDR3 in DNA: TGTGCCAGCAGCGTAGACGGATCTGAGCAGTACTTC.